This TCR beta chain stems from a study of control samples from healthy donors and cancer patients. Germline V gene data show CDR1 as SGHAT and CDR2 as FQNNGV. Trimming left V 0 bases short and J 4 bases short, with 6 bases between. The CDR3 totals 13 residues. Profiled with immunoSEQ multiplex PCR; TCRdb holds only in-frame clones, not every one. The sample includes some 410,000 clones, 80% to 95% of them seen just once. The sample taken for sequencing was PBMCs. This chain joins TRBV11-2 and TRBJ1-2; no clear D. This clonotype originated in a middle-aged man with head and neck cancer. CDR3 residues: CASSLDNSYGYTF. The CDR3 DNA sequence: TGTGCCAGCAGCTTAGATAACAGCTATGGCTACACCTTC.